Below, one T cell receptor (beta chain) is given with its context. Trimming took off 3 bases at V and 0 bases at J, with 11 bases between the two ends. CDR1 MDHEN and CDR2 SYDVKM come from the germline V gene. The CDR3 is made up of 15 amino acids. Here immunoSEQ multiplex PCR was the method, and the copy in TCRdb shows in-frame clones only, minus some. The table shows fewer than 200,000 clones, with about 89% occurring only once. These data are taken from a study of T cell responses to AZD1222 COVID-19 vaccine. The rearrangement uses TRBV28 and TRBJ1-1; D is unclear. Material: peripheral blood, obtained on day 0 of AZD1222 vaccination. The clonotype was recovered from an adult in good health. The CDR3 nucleotides are TGTGCCAGCAGTTTTCACGAGCTCTTGAACACTGAAGCTTTCTTT. Its protein is CASSFHELLNTEAFF. The full variable domain, rest sourced from reference TRBV28 and TRBJ1-1, is DVKVTQSSRYLVKRTGEKVFLECVQDMDHENMFWYRQDPGLGLRLIYFSYDVKMKEKGDIPEGYSVSREKKERFSLILESASTNQTSMYLCASSFHELLNTEAFFGQGTRLTVV.